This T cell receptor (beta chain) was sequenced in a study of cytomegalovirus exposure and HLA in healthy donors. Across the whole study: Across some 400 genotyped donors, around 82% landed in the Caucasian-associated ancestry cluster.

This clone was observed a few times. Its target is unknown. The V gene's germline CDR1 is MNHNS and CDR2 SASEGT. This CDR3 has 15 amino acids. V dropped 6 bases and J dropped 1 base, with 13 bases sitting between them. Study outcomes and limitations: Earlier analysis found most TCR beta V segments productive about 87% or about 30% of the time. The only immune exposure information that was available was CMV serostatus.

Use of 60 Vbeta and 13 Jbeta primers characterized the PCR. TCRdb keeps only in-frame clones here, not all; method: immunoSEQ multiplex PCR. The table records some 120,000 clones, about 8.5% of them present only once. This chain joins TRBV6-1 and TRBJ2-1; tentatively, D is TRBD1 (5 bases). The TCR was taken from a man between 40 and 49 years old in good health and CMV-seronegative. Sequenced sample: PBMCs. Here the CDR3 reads CASSADQGSYNEQFF. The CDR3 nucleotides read TGTGCCAGCAGCGCGGACCAGGGATCCTACAATGAGCAGTTCTTC.